Listed below are T cell receptor beta chains from one sample, sequenced in a study of beta chain features in type 1 diabetes. Data came from immunoSEQ multiplex PCR; TCRdb stores just in-frame clones and leaves some out. Among about half a million clones listed, about 32% were seen once. The sequenced material came from naive CD4+ T cells from blood. The receptors shown here come from a man aged 18 to 29 in good health. Both conserved end residues are part of each CDR3. The order of the fields is clone size, V gene, J gene, D gene, CDR3 DNA, CDR3 protein. The D gene is left open where the match is weak. Size tells how often a clone was seen (once, few, many) or the class of an expanded clone, and some rows leave it out.

>.|TRBV5-1|TRBJ2-5|.
TGCGCCAGCAGCTTGACGTCCTCCCAAGAGACCCAGTACTTC
CASSLTSSQETQYF
>.|TRBV7-9|TRBJ2-1|.
TGTGCCAGCAGCGCAACAGGGTTGCGGGAGTTAAATGAGCAGTTCTTC
CASSATGLRELNEQFF
>few|TRBV15|TRBJ2-7|TRBD2
TGTGCCACCAGCAGTATCGCTAGCGGGAGGTACTACGAGCAGTACTTC
CATSSIASGRYYEQYF
>few|TRBV30|TRBJ2-7|TRBD2
TGTGCCTGGAGTGTACGAGGAGCGGGAGGTCCCTCCTACGAGCAGTACTTC
CAWSVRGAGGPSYEQYF
>few|TRBV5-4|TRBJ2-1|TRBD2
TGTGCCAGCATGTGGGGGACTAGCTCCTACAATGAGCAGTTCTTC
CASMWGTSSYNEQFF
>.|TRBV5-1|TRBJ1-1|.
TGCGCCAGCAGCTTGGATCCGGGCACTGAAGCTTTCTTT
CASSLDPGTEAFF
>few|TRBV6-1|TRBJ1-2|TRBD1
TGTGCCAGCCGCCTCCGCGACAGGGAGGATGGCTACACCTTC
CASRLRDREDGYTF
>.|TRBV9|TRBJ2-1|.
TGTGCCAGCAGCGAAGGGCAATTTTACAATGAGCAGTTCTTC
CASSEGQFYNEQFF
>few|TRBV29-1|TRBJ2-3|.
TGCAGCGTTGAAACAGGTAGCACAGATACGCAGTATTTT
CSVETGSTDTQYF
>.|TRBV15|TRBJ2-3|.
TGTGCCACCAGCAGAGATGGTAGGAGGGCCGGGGATACGCAGTATTTT
CATSRDGRRAGDTQYF
>few|TRBV5-1|TRBJ2-7|.
TGCGCCAGCAGCTTCGGGGACACGACCTACGAGCAGTACTTC
CASSFGDTTYEQYF
>.|TRBV11-1|TRBJ2-6|.
TGTGCCAGCAGCTCTGGGGCCAACGTCCTGACTTTC
CASSSGANVLTF
>.|TRBV4-2|TRBJ2-5|.
TGTGCCAGCAGCCGAACCCTGGCGGGAGAGACCCAGTACTTC
CASSRTLAGETQYF
>.|TRBV20-1|TRBJ1-2|.
TGCACCACCCGGGGGGCTAGCGGCTACACCTTC
CTTRGASGYTF
>.|TRBV18|TRBJ2-7|.
TGTGCCAGCTCACCACAAAAAGGATACGAGCAGTACTTC
CASSPQKGYEQYF
>.|TRBV9|TRBJ2-1|TRBD2
TGTGCCAGCAGCCCTCGATTAATAGCGGGATGGACTGAGCAGTTCTTC
CASSPRLIAGWTEQFF
>.|TRBV18|TRBJ2-1|.
TGTGCCAGCTCACTCGAAACAGTTAATGAGCAGTTCTTC
CASSLETVNEQFF
>.|TRBV15|TRBJ2-1|.
TGTGCCACCAGCAGAGGAGTCCAATACAATGAGCAGTTCTTC
CATSRGVQYNEQFF
>few|TRBV5-6|TRBJ2-1|TRBD2
TGTGCCAGCAGCCCGTGGGAGCGGGAGCGAGGAGAGCAGTTCTTC
CASSPWERERGEQFF
>few|TRBV6-6|TRBJ2-5|TRBD2
TGTGCCAGCAGTTACGGCGGGGGTCAAGAGACCCAGTACTTC
CASSYGGGQETQYF
>.|TRBV9|TRBJ1-4|.
TGTGCCAGCAGCGTAGCCGCAGAGGGGCAAAAACTGTTTTTT
CASSVAAEGQKLFF
>.|TRBV30|TRBJ1-1|.
TGTGCCTGGACCCTCGGCCTTGGGAACACTGAAGCTTTCTTT
CAWTLGLGNTEAFF
>few|TRBV13|TRBJ2-1|TRBD1
TGTGCCAGCAGCCTTCTAGACAGGGATGAGCAGTTCTTC
CASSLLDRDEQFF
>.|TRBV9|TRBJ2-3|.
TGTGCCAGCAGCGTAGAACACGCAGGGGGCACAGATACGCAGTATTTT
CASSVEHAGGTDTQYF
>.|TRBV29-1|TRBJ1-4|TRBD1
TGCAGCGCAACGGACAGGGTCGCGGAAAAACTGTTTTTT
CSATDRVAEKLFF
>few|TRBV29-1|TRBJ1-1|.
TGCAGCGTTCGGAACCCGGGACACCCGAACACTGAAGCTTTCTTT
CSVRNPGHPNTEAFF
>few|TRBV9|TRBJ2-7|.
TGTGCCAGCAGCGTAGAGGACAGAACCTACGAGCAGTACTTC
CASSVEDRTYEQYF
>.|TRBV7-9|TRBJ1-1|.
TGTGCCAGCAGCTTTGACGTGAACACTGAAGCTTTCTTT
CASSFDVNTEAFF
>.|TRBV5-4|TRBJ2-1|TRBD2
TGTGCCAGCAGCTTGATAGCGGGAGGAATCAATGAGCAGTTCTTC
CASSLIAGGINEQFF